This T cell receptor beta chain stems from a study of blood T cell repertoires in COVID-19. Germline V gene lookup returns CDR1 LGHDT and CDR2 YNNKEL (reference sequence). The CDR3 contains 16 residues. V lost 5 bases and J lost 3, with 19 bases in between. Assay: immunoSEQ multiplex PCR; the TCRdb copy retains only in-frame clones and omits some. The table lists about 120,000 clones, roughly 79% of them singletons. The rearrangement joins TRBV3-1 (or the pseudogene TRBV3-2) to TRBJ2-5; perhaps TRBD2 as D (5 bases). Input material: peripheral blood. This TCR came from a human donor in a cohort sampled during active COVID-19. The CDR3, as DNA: TGTGCCAGCAGCTTACCCCGGACCAGGCGGGAAGAGACCCAGTACTTC. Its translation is CASSLPRTRREETQYF.